These 16 T cell receptor beta chains originate from one sample sequenced in a study of OX40 agonist ivuxolimab in advanced cancers. TCRdb keeps only in-frame clones here, not all; method: immunoSEQ multiplex PCR. Of tens of thousands of clones listed, 80% to 90% were seen once; the top ten hold approximately 0.75%. The sample in question was CD4+ or CD8+ T cells sorted from blood, obtained in a trial of the OX40 agonist ivuxolimab. The origin of the receptors is an adult with an advanced solid tumor such as melanoma, head and neck, liver or kidney cancer.

The V gene is TRBV7-9, the J gene TRBJ1-3, with 8 bases lining up with TRBD1. Trimming took 5 bases from V and 2 from J; bases not matched to a gene: 8. Per germline, CDR1 SEHNR and CDR2 FQNEAQ (reference sequence). CDR3 size: 16 residues. CDR3 residues: CASSDQDRVTGNTIYF. CDR3 coding DNA: TGTGCCAGCAGCGACCAGGACAGGGTCACTGGAAACACCATATATTTT.

This chain joins TRBV4-2 and TRBJ2-1; D is tentatively TRBD1 or TRBD2 (6 bases each). The ends were cut back, 2 bases at V and 2 bases at J, with 16 bases in the middle. The CDR3 consists of 17 residues. The germline V gene encodes CDR1 LGHNA and CDR2 YNFKEQ. CDR3 sequence reads: CASSQKGVAAPYNEQFF. CDR3 DNA sequence: TGTGCCAGCAGCCAAAAGGGGGTAGCGGCCCCCTACAATGAGCAGTTCTTC.

This clone came up once. The chain uses TRBV28 and TRBJ2-1, with 14 bases that match TRBD2. Germline CDR1 and CDR2: MDHEN and SYDVKM. This CDR3 spans 16 amino acids. With 6 bases clipped from V and 5 bases from J, the junction kept 6 bases outside the gene matches. The CDR3 DNA reads TGTGCCAGCAGCCGACTAGCGGGAGGGCACGACAATGAGCAGTTCTTC. Residues: CASSRLAGGHDNEQFF.

A single count supports this clone. The V and J genes are TRBV19 and TRBJ1-1, with 7 bases fitting TRBD1. Germline V gene lookup returns CDR1 LNHDA and CDR2 SQIVND (reference sequence). Trimming cost V 4 bases and J 1 base; bases outside gene matches: 3. The CDR3 extends over 14 amino acids. This chain's CDR3 is CASSNRGQNTEAFF. The CDR3 bases are TGTGCCAGTAGTAATAGGGGGCAGAACACTGAAGCTTTCTTT.

The CDR3 region is CASSSGQVNEKLFF. CDR3 in DNA: TGTGCCAGCAGCTCCGGACAGGTTAATGAAAAACTGTTTTTT. The genes are TRBV7-9 and TRBJ1-4; 7 positions match TRBD1. V lost 4 bases to trimming and J lost 4 bases; unmatched junction nucleotides: 3. The germline V gene encodes CDR1 SEHNR and CDR2 FQNEAQ (reference sequence). This CDR3 is built from 14 residues.

This clone was recorded a few times. The chain carries TRBV5-1 and TRBJ1-6; D perhaps matches TRBD1 (5 bases). CDR3 length equals 14 residues. The V end lost 6 bases, the J end lost 5 bases, and 12 bases lay between the germline ends. Germline values: CDR1 SGHRS, CDR2 YFSETQ. The CDR3 loop reads CASKRAGDNSPLHF. In DNA form, the CDR3 reads TGCGCCAGCAAAAGGGCGGGGGATAATTCACCCCTCCACTTT.

V is TRBV5-1 and J is TRBJ2-2; D not certain. Germline V gene sequence: CDR1 SGHRS, CDR2 YFSETQ. This CDR3 contains 14 residues. The germline V and J ends were trimmed by 0 bases and 2 bases, with 5 bases remaining between them. CDR3 in amino acids: CASSLASNTGELFF. DNA of the CDR3: TGCGCCAGCAGCTTGGCCAGCAACACCGGGGAGCTGTTTTTT.

This chain connects TRBV7-2 to TRBJ2-4; D is unresolved. Germline values: CDR1 SGHTA, CDR2 FQGNSA. The CDR3 length is 15 residues. V was shortened by 5 bases and J by 0 bases, with 11 bases between the two germline ends. The CDR3 sequence is CASSRSVVAKNIQYF. The CDR3 bases are TGTGCCAGCAGCCGGTCGGTTGTAGCCAAAAACATTCAGTACTTC.

The V and J genes are TRBV6-5 and TRBJ1-5; no reliable D call. Germline assignment: CDR1 MNHEY and CDR2 SVGAGI. V lost 5 bases, J lost 4 bases, and 9 bases lay in between. The CDR3 totals 13 residues. DNA for the CDR3: TGTGCCAGCAGTCGACGGTCGAATCAGCCCCAGCATTTT. Its translation is CASSRRSNQPQHF.

The chain has TRBV7-6 and TRBJ2-5; D assignment may be TRBD1 or TRBD2 (5 bases each). The CDR3 spans 16 residues. V was trimmed by 5 bases and J by 2 bases, leaving 18 bases between them. The germline CDR1 and CDR2 sequences are SGHVS and FNYEAQ. The CDR3, as DNA: TGTGCCAGCAGCCCCCTCGCCGGGGCTGAACAAGAGACCCAGTACTTC. Residues: CASSPLAGAEQETQYF.

The table lists this clone with a count of one. The chain combines TRBV19 with TRBJ2-3; 8 bases fit TRBD2. The germline CDR1 and CDR2 sequences are LNHDA and SQIVND (reference sequence). The CDR3 extends over 12 amino acids. Losses at the gene ends were 6 bases for V and 6 bases for J; bases not matched to a gene: 2. The CDR3 DNA reads TGTGCCAGTAGCCCGGGGGGGGATACGCAGTATTTT. It translates to CASSPGGDTQYF.

The V gene is TRBV19, the J gene TRBJ2-1, with a weak D call TRBD2 (5 bases). Germline V lookup: CDR1 LNHDA, CDR2 SQIVND (reference sequence). The V end lost 5 bases, the J end lost 10 bases, and 15 bases lay between the germline ends. The CDR3 length is 13 residues. The CDR3 loop is CASSPVPRGEQFF. Written as DNA, the CDR3 is TGTGCCAGTAGTCCAGTTCCCCGAGGGGAGCAGTTCTTC.

The chain combines TRBV30 with TRBJ1-3, with unresolved D. The CDR3 is 13 amino acids. Germline CDR1 is GTSNPN and CDR2 is SVGIG (reference sequence). V lost 4 bases, J lost 2 bases, and 9 bases lay in between. The CDR3 reads CAWTPAAGNTIYF. The DNA of the CDR3 is TGTGCCTGGACCCCCGCAGCTGGAAACACCATATATTTT.

The rearrangement joins TRBV6-6 to TRBJ2-7; 9 nucleotides agree with TRBD2. V was pared by 6 bases and J by 1 base, with 7 bases of the junction left unmatched. Germline assignment: CDR1 MNHNY and CDR2 SVGAGI (reference sequence). CDR3 size: 15 residues. The CDR3 here is CASSDSGSPSYEQYF. Here the CDR3 DNA reads TGTGCCAGCAGCGATAGCGGGAGCCCATCCTACGAGCAGTACTTC.

The chain employs TRBV7-2 and TRBJ2-7; D not resolved. This CDR3 region has 13 residues. Germline V gene lookup returns CDR1 SGHTA and CDR2 FQGNSA. V was shortened by 2 bases and J by 2 bases, with 7 bases between the two germline ends. The CDR3 reads CASSLSPTYEQYF. CDR3 DNA sequence: TGTGCCAGCAGCTTATCCCCAACCTACGAGCAGTACTTC.

This clone has just one count. The V gene is TRBV27, the J gene TRBJ1-1; TRBD1 matches 11 bases. The CDR3 runs to 15 residues. Germline loops: CDR1 MNHEY, CDR2 SMNVEV (reference sequence). V gave up 2 bases and J gave up 5 bases; unmatched junction bases: 4. The CDR3 DNA sequence: TGTGCCAGCAGTTTAATCGGGACAGGGGGGACTGAAGCTTTCTTT. Translated, it gives CASSLIGTGGTEAFF.